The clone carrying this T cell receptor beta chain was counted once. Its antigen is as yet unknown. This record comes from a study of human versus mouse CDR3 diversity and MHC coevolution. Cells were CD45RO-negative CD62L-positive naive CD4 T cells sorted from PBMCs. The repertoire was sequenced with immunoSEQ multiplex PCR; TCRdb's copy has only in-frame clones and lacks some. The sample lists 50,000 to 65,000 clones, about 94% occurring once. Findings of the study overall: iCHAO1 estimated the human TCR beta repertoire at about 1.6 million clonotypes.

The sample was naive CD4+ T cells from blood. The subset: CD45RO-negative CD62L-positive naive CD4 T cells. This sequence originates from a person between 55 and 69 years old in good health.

Here the CDR3 reads CASSPLQAGGAGEQYF. The CDR3 coding sequence is TGCGCCAGCAGCCCTCTTCAGGCGGGGGGGGCGGGAGAGCAGTACTTC. The V call is TRBV4-1, the J call TRBJ2-7; 9 nucleotides align to TRBD2. V lost 4 bases, J lost 7 bases, and 14 bases stayed unmatched. This CDR3 is built from 16 residues. Germline V lookup: CDR1 MGHRA, CDR2 YSYEKL.